The clone carrying this TCR beta chain was recorded a few times. TCRdb itself ran the 5' RACE reads through MiXCR, one entry per CDR3 protein. Of 80,000 to 130,000 distinct CDR3 sequences in the sample, around 10% were seen once. CDR1 is MNHEY, CDR2 SVGEGT, per germline. With 0 bases removed from V and 7 bases from J, the gap between germline ends came to 13 bases. The CDR3 is 15 residues long. The sample originates from a study of T-cell memory formation after mild COVID-19. V is TRBV6-2 or TRBV6-3 and J is TRBJ1-5; D might be TRBD1 (6 bases). Sequenced input: PBMCs or a T cell subset sorted from them (not recorded which). The TCR originated in a young man who had mild COVID-19 (a few samples of this study predate the infection). Cell type and time point are not known. CDR3 protein: CASSYSGGVSQPQHF. Written as DNA, the CDR3 is TGTGCCAGCAGTTACTCGGGGGGCGTCAGCCAGCCCCAGCATTTT.